What follows are 20 T cell receptor beta chains derived from one specimen sequenced in a study of control samples from healthy donors and cancer patients. Profiling relied on immunoSEQ multiplex PCR, and the TCRdb table lists in-frame clones only, not all of them. Of roughly 70,000 clones listed, 85% to 95% are singletons. What was sequenced was blood. These receptors came from a woman under 40 in good health.

This sequence joins TRBV24-1 and TRBJ1-5; D unresolved. The CDR3 covers 13 residues. Germline CDR1 is KGHDR and CDR2 is SFDVKD. Deletions cut 3 bases from V and 7 bases from J, with 9 bases between. CDR3: CATSDNYGQPQHF. CDR3 DNA sequence: TGTGCCACCAGTGATAACTACGGCCAGCCCCAGCATTTT.

The rearrangement joins TRBV5-1 to TRBJ1-6; no clear D gene. The germline V gene encodes CDR1 SGHRS and CDR2 YFSETQ. V was trimmed by 3 bases and J by 7 bases, leaving 14 bases between them. The CDR3 is 15 residues long. The DNA for the CDR3 is TGCGCCAGCAGCTCCCGGACGGAGAAAAATTCACCCCTCCACTTT. Translated, it gives CASSSRTEKNSPLHF.

This chain connects TRBV3-1 (or the pseudogene TRBV3-2) to TRBJ1-2; TRBD1 matches 9 bases. J lost 4 bases, V lost 3 bases, and 6 bases had no gene match. The CDR3 is 15 residues long. Germline CDR1 LGHDT, CDR2 YNNKEL (reference sequence). This CDR3 is CASSQSGTGLYGYTF. The CDR3, as DNA: TGTGCCAGCAGCCAGAGCGGGACAGGGCTCTATGGCTACACCTTC.

The rearrangement joins TRBV14 to TRBJ1-1; no firm D call. This CDR3 is 14 amino acids long. The ends were cut back, 4 bases at V and 1 base at J, with 10 bases in the middle. Per germline, CDR1 SGHDN and CDR2 FVKESK. The CDR3 protein is CASSPFVGNTEAFF. The CDR3 nucleotides read TGTGCCAGCAGCCCGTTTGTGGGGAACACTGAAGCTTTCTTT.

The V and J genes are TRBV15 and TRBJ1-2; 7 nucleotides line up with TRBD1. The CDR3 has 12 residues. Losses at the gene ends were 6 bases for V and 6 bases for J; bases not matched to a gene: 4. Germline lookup yields CDR1 LNHNV and CDR2 YYDKDF (reference sequence). The CDR3 nucleotides are TGTGCCACCAGAGAGGGGGCGAATGGCTACACCTTC. It translates to CATREGANGYTF.

This clone appeared once. The gene calls are TRBV5-6 and TRBJ1-2; 9 nucleotides line up with TRBD1. V was clipped by 3 bases and J by 3 bases; unmatched bases: 9. Germline CDR1 is SGHDT and CDR2 is YYEEEE. The CDR3 totals 16 residues. This chain's CDR3 is CASSYEPGQGYYGYTF. The CDR3 region has the DNA TGTGCCAGCAGCTACGAGCCGGGACAGGGATACTATGGCTACACCTTC.

The chain is built from TRBV11-2 and TRBJ1-6, with unresolved D. V dropped 6 bases and J dropped 8 bases, with 17 bases sitting between them. Germline V CDR1 and CDR2: SGHAT, FQNNGV. This CDR3 has 15 residues. The CDR3 loop reads CASRNLKGNHSPLHF. The CDR3 DNA is TGTGCCAGCAGAAACCTGAAAGGAAACCATTCACCCCTCCACTTT.

The V call is TRBV12-5, the J call TRBJ1-1; a possible D gene is TRBD1 (6 bases). The V gene lost 6 bases and the J gene lost 10 bases, with 18 bases spanning the gap. Germline assignment: CDR1 LGHNT and CDR2 FRNRAP. The CDR3 covers 13 residues. CDR3 residues: CASGSDFGGPAFF. Here the CDR3 DNA reads TGTGCTAGTGGATCTGATTTTGGGGGGCCAGCTTTCTTT.

The rearrangement uses TRBV27 and TRBJ1-2; tentative D call: TRBD1 (5 bases). This CDR3 has 14 amino acids. CDR1 MNHEY and CDR2 SMNVEV come from the germline V gene (reference sequence). V lost 10 bases to trimming and J lost 0 bases, with 15 bases between them. The CDR3 coding sequence is TGTGCCACCAAAGACAGAAATTCTAACTATGGCTACACCTTC. This gives the protein CATKDRNSNYGYTF.

This sequence joins TRBV28 and TRBJ2-4; 10 positions agree with TRBD1. The CDR3 is made up of 17 amino acids. The V gene end was trimmed by 3 bases and the J gene end by 8 bases; junction bases not matched to a gene: 13. Germline V lookup: CDR1 MDHEN, CDR2 SYDVKM. This CDR3 reads CASSFDRGLPRTYIQYF. The CDR3, as DNA: TGTGCCAGCAGTTTCGACAGGGGGCTCCCGAGGACGTACATTCAGTACTTC.

This rearrangement joins TRBV4-1 to TRBJ1-5, with D hard to call. In germline, CDR1 is MGHRA, CDR2 YSYEKL. This CDR3 spans 12 amino acids. Trimming cost V 1 base and J 6 bases, with 4 bases left between them. CDR3 region: CASSQGSQPQHF. The CDR3, as DNA: TGCGCCAGCAGCCAAGGGTCTCAGCCCCAGCATTTT.

The chain uses TRBV10-3 and TRBJ1-5; D unresolved. V was cut by 4 bases and J by 4 bases, with 8 bases left in between. The V gene's germline CDR1 is ENHRY and CDR2 SYGVKD. This CDR3 has 13 residues. In nucleotides, the CDR3 is TGTGCCATCAGTGGGGGTCTAAATCAGCCCCAGCATTTT. It translates to CAISGGLNQPQHF.

This clone was detected only once. The rearrangement uses TRBV3-1 (or the pseudogene TRBV3-2) and TRBJ1-2; D is possibly TRBD1 (5 bases). The CDR3 totals 15 residues. CDR1 and CDR2 (germline): LGHDT, YNNKEL (reference sequence). V was shortened by 5 bases and J by 1 base, with 14 bases between the two germline ends. CDR3 residues: CASSVRQSLNYGYTF. The CDR3 DNA is TGTGCCAGCAGCGTTAGACAGAGCCTTAACTATGGCTACACCTTC.

The chain recombines TRBV10-3 with TRBJ1-5; weak D call: TRBD1 (6 bases). V shed 7 bases and J shed 6 bases, with 13 bases lying between them. CDR1 ENHRY and CDR2 SYGVKD come from the germline V gene. This CDR3 region has 13 residues. This CDR3 reads CAITPGDGQPQHF. The DNA for the CDR3 is TGTGCCATCACCCCAGGGGATGGTCAGCCCCAGCATTTT.

The V call is TRBV3-1 (or the pseudogene TRBV3-2), the J call TRBJ1-3; D not certain. Germline CDR1 and CDR2: LGHDT and YNNKEL (reference sequence). CDR3 length: 14 amino acids. The ends were cut back, 3 bases at V and 4 bases at J, with 10 bases in the middle. The DNA of the CDR3 is TGTGCCAGCAGCCATATAGGGATAGGAAACACCATATATTTT. This encodes CASSHIGIGNTIYF.

About this clone itself: Other DNA sequences within the sample encode an identical CDR3. The chain employs TRBV3-1 (or the pseudogene TRBV3-2) and TRBJ1-5; D may be TRBD1 (5 bases). The V end was cut by 3 bases, the J end by 5 bases, with 5 bases between. Germline V gives CDR1 LGHDT, CDR2 YNNKEL (reference sequence). The CDR3 runs 12 residues. In DNA, the CDR3 is TGTGCCAGCAGCCACAGGGATCAGCCCCAGCATTTT. The encoded protein is CASSHRDQPQHF.

This rearrangement joins TRBV5-1 to TRBJ1-1; D unclear. The CDR3 covers 13 residues. CDR1 is SGHRS and CDR2 is YFSETQ in the germline V gene. V lost 0 bases and J 0 bases, leaving 3 bases between the germline ends. The CDR3 DNA follows: TGCGCCAGCAGCTTGGACTTGAACACTGAAGCTTTCTTT. This gives the protein CASSLDLNTEAFF.

The sample holds a few counts of this clone. V usage is TRBV5-8 and J usage is TRBJ2-3; D gene uncertain. Trimming shortened V by 0 bases and J by 1 base, and 12 bases separated the two germline ends. The CDR3 loop spans 16 amino acids. CDR1 and CDR2 from the germline V gene are SGHTS and YDEGEE. Here the CDR3 reads CASSLAADIGTDTQYF. The CDR3 DNA is TGTGCCAGCAGCTTGGCGGCTGACATAGGCACAGATACGCAGTATTTT.

In its sample, this clone was seen once. V gene TRBV14 combines with J gene TRBJ2-3, with TRBD1 as a possible D gene (6 bases). The CDR3 extends over 14 amino acids. Trimming shortened V by 1 base and J by 5 bases, and 10 bases separated the two germline ends. CDR1 and CDR2 (germline): SGHDN, FVKESK. The CDR3 bases are TGTGCCAGCAGCCAAGGACAGGTTGTAGATACGCAGTATTTT. Translation gives CASSQGQVVDTQYF.

The J gene is TRBJ1-5, the V gene TRBV5-1; 8 nucleotides agree with TRBD1. This CDR3 has 13 amino acids. CDR1 is SGHRS and CDR2 is YFSETQ in the germline V gene. The junction had 0 bases not matched to a gene; V was cut back by 0 bases and J by 7 bases. CDR3 amino acids: CASSLGQGQPQHF. The CDR3 DNA reads as TGCGCCAGCAGCTTGGGACAGGGGCAGCCCCAGCATTTT.